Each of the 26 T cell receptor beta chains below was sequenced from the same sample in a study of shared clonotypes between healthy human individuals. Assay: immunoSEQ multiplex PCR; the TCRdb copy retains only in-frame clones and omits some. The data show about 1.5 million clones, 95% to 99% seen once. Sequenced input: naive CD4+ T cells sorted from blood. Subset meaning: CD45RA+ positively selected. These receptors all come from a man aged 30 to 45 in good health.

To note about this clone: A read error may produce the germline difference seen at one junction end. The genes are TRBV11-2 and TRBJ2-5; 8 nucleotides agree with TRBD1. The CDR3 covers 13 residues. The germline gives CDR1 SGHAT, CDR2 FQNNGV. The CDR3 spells CATSRGLEETQYF. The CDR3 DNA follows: TGTGCCACCAGCAGGGGGCTTGAGGAGACCCAGTACTTC.

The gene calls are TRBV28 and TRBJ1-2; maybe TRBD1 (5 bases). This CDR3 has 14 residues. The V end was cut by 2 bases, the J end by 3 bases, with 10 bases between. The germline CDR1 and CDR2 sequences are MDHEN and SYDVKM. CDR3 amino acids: CASSLGAVDYGYTF. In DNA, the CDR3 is TGTGCCAGCAGTTTAGGGGCGGTGGACTATGGCTACACCTTC.

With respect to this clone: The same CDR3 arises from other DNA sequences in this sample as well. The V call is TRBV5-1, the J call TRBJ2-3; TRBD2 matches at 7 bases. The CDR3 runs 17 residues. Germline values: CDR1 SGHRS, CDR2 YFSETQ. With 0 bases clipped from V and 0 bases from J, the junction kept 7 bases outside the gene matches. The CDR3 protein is CASSLAASGDSTDTQYF. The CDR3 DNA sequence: TGCGCCAGCAGCTTGGCGGCTAGCGGAGATAGCACAGATACGCAGTATTTT. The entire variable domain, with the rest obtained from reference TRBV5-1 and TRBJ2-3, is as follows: KAGVTQTPRYLIKTRGQQVTLSCSPISGHRSVSWYQQTPGQGLQFLFEYFSETQRNKGNFPGRFSGRQFSNSRSEMNVSTLELGDSALYLCASSLAASGDSTDTQYFGPGTRLTVL.

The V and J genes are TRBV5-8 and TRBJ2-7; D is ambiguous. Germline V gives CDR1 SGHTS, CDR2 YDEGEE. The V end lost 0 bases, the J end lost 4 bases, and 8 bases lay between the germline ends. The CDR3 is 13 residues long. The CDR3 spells CASSLGHDYEQYF. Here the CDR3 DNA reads TGTGCCAGCAGCTTGGGACATGATTACGAGCAGTACTTC.

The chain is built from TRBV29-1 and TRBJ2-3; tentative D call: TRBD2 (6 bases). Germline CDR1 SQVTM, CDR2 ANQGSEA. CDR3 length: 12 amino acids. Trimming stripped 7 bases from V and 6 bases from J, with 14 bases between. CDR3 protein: CSARTGGDTQYF. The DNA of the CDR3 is TGCAGCGCCCGGACTGGGGGGGATACGCAGTATTTT.

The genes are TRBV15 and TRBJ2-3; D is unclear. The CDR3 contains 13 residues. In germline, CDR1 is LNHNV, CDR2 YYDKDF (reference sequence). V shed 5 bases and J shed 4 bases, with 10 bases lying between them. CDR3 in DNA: TGTGCCACCAGCCCCCGGATGGCAGATACGCAGTATTTT. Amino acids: CATSPRMADTQYF.

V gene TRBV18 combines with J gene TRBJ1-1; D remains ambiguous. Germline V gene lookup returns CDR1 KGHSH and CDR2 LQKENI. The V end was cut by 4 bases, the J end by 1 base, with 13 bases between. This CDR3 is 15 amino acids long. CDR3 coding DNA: TGTGCCAGCTCACGTGACGGTAGTCCGAACACTGAAGCTTTCTTT. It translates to CASSRDGSPNTEAFF.

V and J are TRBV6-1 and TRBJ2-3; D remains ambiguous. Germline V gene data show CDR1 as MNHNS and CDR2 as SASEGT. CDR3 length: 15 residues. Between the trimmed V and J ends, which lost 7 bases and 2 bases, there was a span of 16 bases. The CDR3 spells CASTILIPVTDTQYF. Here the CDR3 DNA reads TGTGCCAGCACTATCCTGATACCGGTCACAGATACGCAGTATTTT.

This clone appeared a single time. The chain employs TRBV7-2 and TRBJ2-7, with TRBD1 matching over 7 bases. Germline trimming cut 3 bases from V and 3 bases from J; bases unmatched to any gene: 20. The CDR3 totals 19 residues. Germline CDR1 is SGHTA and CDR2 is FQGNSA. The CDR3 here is CASSFGYRDTRQGGYEQYF. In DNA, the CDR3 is TGTGCCAGCAGCTTCGGTTACCGGGACACTCGACAGGGCGGCTACGAGCAGTACTTC.

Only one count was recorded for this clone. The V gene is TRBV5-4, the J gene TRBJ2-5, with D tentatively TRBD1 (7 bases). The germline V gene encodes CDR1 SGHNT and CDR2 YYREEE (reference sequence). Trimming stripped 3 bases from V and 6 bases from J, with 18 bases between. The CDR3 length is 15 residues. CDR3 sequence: CASSYAATGRQTQYF. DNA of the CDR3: TGTGCCAGCAGCTATGCCGCGACAGGGAGGCAGACCCAGTACTTC.

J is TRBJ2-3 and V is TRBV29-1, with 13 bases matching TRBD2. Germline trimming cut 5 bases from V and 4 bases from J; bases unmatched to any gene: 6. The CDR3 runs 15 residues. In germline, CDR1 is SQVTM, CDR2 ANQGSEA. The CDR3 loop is CSVRTSGRAADTQYF. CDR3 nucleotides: TGCAGCGTTCGAACTAGCGGGAGGGCCGCAGATACGCAGTATTTT.

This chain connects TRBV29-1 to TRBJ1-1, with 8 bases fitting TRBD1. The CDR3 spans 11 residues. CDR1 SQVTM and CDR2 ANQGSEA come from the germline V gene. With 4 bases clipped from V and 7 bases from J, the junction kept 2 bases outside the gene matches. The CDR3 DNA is TGCAGCGTTGGACAGGGGATTGAAGCTTTCTTT. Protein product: CSVGQGIEAFF.

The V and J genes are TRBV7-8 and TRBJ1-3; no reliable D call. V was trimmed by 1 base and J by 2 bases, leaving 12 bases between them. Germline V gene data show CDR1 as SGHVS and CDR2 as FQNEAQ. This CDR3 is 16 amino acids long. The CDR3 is CASSLVGRETGNTIYF. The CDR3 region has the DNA TGTGCCAGCAGCTTAGTCGGCCGAGAGACTGGAAACACCATATATTTT. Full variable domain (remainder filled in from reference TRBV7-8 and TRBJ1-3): GAGVSQSPRYKVAKRGQDVALRCDPISGHVSLFWYQQALGQGPEFLTYFQNEAQLDKSGLPSDRFFAERPEGSVSTLKIQRTQQEDSAVYLCASSLVGRETGNTIYFGEGSWLTVV.

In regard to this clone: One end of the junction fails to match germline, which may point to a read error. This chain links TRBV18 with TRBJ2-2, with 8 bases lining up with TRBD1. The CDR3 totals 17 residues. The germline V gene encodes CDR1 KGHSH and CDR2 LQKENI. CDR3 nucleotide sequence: TGTGCCAGCTCACCACGGCCAGGGGGCGCGAAAACCGGGGAGCTGTTTTTT. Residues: CASSPRPGGAKTGELFF.

Here the CDR3 DNA reads TGCGCCAGCAGCCAAGACTTGACCGGTGCTAACACTGAAGCTTTCTTT. Amino acids: CASSQDLTGANTEAFF. This chain links TRBV4-1 with TRBJ1-1; no firm D call. V was shortened by 0 bases and J by 2 bases, with 13 bases between the two germline ends. The germline gives CDR1 MGHRA, CDR2 YSYEKL. CDR3 length equals 16 residues.

CDR3 residues: CASKADSGSNQPQHF. CDR3 DNA sequence: TGTGCCAGCAAGGCCGACAGTGGTAGCAATCAGCCCCAGCATTTT. This rearrangement joins TRBV6-1 to TRBJ1-5, with D perhaps TRBD1 (5 bases). Trimming stripped 7 bases from V and 0 bases from J, with 13 bases between. CDR1 is MNHNS and CDR2 is SASEGT in the germline V gene. The CDR3 consists of 15 residues.

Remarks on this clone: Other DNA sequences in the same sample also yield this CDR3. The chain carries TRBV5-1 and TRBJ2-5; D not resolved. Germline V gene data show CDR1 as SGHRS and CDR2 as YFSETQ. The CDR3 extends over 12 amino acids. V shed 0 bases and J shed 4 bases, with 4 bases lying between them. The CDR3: CASSLALETQYF. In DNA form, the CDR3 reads TGCGCCAGCAGCTTGGCCTTAGAGACCCAGTACTTC.

The CDR3 DNA reads as TGTGCCAGCAGTGATGGAAACACCATATATTTT. Translating it yields CASSDGNTIYF. This chain uses TRBV6-1 with TRBJ1-3, with no clear D. Trimming took 3 bases from V and 3 from J, leaving 0 bases between them. Germline V gene data show CDR1 as MNHNS and CDR2 as SASEGT. This CDR3 has 11 residues.

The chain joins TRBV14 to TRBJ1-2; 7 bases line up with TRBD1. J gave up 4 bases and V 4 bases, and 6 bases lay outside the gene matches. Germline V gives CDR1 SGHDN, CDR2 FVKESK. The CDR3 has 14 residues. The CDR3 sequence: CASSPGTASYGYTF. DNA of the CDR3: TGTGCCAGCAGCCCCGGGACAGCCTCCTATGGCTACACCTTC.

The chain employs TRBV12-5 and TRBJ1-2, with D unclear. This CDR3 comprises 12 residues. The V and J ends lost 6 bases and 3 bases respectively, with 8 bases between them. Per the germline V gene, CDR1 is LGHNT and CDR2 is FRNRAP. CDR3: CASGKGDYGYTF. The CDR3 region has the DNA TGTGCTAGTGGAAAAGGAGACTATGGCTACACCTTC.

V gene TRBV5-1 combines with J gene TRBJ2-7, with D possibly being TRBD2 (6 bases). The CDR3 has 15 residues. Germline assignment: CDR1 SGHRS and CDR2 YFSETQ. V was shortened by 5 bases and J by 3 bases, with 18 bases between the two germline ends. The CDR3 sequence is CASSYGTLRGYEQYF. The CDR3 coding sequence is TGCGCCAGCAGTTACGGGACTCTCCGGGGCTACGAGCAGTACTTC.

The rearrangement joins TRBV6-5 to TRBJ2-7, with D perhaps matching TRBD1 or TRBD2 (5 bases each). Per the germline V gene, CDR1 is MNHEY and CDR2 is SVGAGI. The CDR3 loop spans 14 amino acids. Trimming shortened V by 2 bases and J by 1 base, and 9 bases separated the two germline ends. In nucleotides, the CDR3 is TGTGCCAGCAGTTACCGGGGACGGTCCTACGAGCAGTACTTC. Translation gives CASSYRGRSYEQYF.

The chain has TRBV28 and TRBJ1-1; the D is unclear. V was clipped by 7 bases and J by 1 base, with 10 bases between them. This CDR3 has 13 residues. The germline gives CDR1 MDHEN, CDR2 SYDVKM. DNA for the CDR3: TGTGCCAGCACCCCTATGGCGAACACTGAAGCTTTCTTT. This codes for CASTPMANTEAFF.

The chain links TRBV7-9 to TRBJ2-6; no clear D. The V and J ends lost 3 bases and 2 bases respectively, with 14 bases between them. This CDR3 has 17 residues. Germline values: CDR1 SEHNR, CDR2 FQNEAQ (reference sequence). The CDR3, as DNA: TGTGCCAGCAGCTTTAGCTTAGGTGAGACTGGGGCCAACGTCCTGACTTTC. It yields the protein CASSFSLGETGANVLTF.

The CDR3 loop is CASSFLPGPDEQFF. The CDR3 bases are TGTGCCAGCAGTTTTCTGCCCGGCCCTGATGAGCAGTTCTTC. The chain is built from TRBV6-9 and TRBJ2-1; D is ambiguous. This CDR3 contains 14 residues. The germline V gene encodes CDR1 MNHGY and CDR2 SVAAGI. V was pared by 4 bases and J by 8 bases, with 15 bases between.

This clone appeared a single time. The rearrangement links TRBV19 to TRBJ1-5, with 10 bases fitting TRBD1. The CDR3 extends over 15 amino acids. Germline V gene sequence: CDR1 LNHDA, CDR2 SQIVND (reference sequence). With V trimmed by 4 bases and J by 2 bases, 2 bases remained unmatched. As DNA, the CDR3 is TGTGCCAGTAGTACGGGGACAGGGGGCAATCAGCCCCAGCATTTT. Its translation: CASSTGTGGNQPQHF.